This T cell receptor beta chain was retrieved from a study of cytomegalovirus exposure and HLA in healthy donors. V lost 6 bases, J lost 7 bases, and 13 bases stayed unmatched. Germline CDR1 LNHDA, CDR2 SQIVND (reference sequence). The CDR3 loop spans 16 amino acids. 60 Vbeta and 13 Jbeta primers were used in PCR. The repertoire was sequenced with immunoSEQ multiplex PCR; TCRdb's copy has only in-frame clones and lacks some. Altogether about 190,000 clones are present, about 85% being singletons, with the ten largest covering 1%. This receptor was taken from a boy between 2 and 10 years old in good health and CMV-seronegative. The V and J genes are TRBV19 and TRBJ1-5; 9 positions match TRBD1. The source material was PBMCs. In nucleotides, the CDR3 is TGTGCCAGTAGAAGCAGCTTGGGACAGGGTCACCAGCCCCAGCATTTT. Its translation is CASRSSLGQGHQPQHF.